Listed below are T cell receptor beta chains from one sample, sequenced in a study of cytomegalovirus exposure and HLA in healthy donors. TCRdb's copy holds only in-frame clones and misses some; the assay was immunoSEQ multiplex PCR. The sample gives over 100,000 clones, around 75% of which show up once; nearly 0.9% is in the top ten. Sequenced sample: PBMCs. These receptors originate from a woman in her 30s in good health and CMV-seronegative. The CDR3 runs from the conserved cysteine through the conserved F or W. The order of the fields is V gene, J gene, CDR3 length, clone size, D gene, CDR3 protein, CDR3 DNA. D genes are given only for firm matches. The size field is filled for only some rows; it gives once, few, many or a size class.

v_call: TRBV29-1; j_call: TRBJ1-1; cdr3_length: 12; clone_size: few; d_call: NA; cdr3_aa: CSARGEYTEAFF; cdr3_nt: TGCAGCGCCAGGGGAGAGTACACTGAAGCTTTCTTT
v_call: TRBV7-2; j_call: TRBJ2-7; cdr3_length: 15; clone_size: NA; d_call: TRBD1; cdr3_aa: CASSFGTGGFGEQYF; cdr3_nt: TGTGCCAGCAGCTTCGGGACAGGGGGCTTCGGCGAGCAGTACTTC
v_call: TRBV6-6; j_call: TRBJ1-1; cdr3_length: 16; clone_size: few; d_call: NA; cdr3_aa: CASSFRDGDLNTEAFF; cdr3_nt: TGTGCCAGCAGTTTCCGAGACGGAGACCTAAACACTGAAGCTTTCTTT
v_call: TRBV6-5; j_call: TRBJ2-3; cdr3_length: 16; clone_size: few; d_call: TRBD2; cdr3_aa: CASSFGLAASTDTQYF; cdr3_nt: TGTGCCAGCAGTTTCGGACTAGCGGCCAGCACAGATACGCAGTATTTT
v_call: TRBV7-2; j_call: TRBJ2-7; cdr3_length: 15; clone_size: NA; d_call: TRBD2; cdr3_aa: CASSAIAGGPYEQYF; cdr3_nt: TGTGCCAGCAGCGCGATAGCGGGGGGACCCTACGAGCAGTACTTC
v_call: TRBV29-1; j_call: TRBJ2-7; cdr3_length: 13; clone_size: NA; d_call: TRBD2; cdr3_aa: CSAQSSLGGEQYF; cdr3_nt: TGCAGCGCCCAATCGTCCTTGGGGGGGGAGCAGTACTTC
v_call: TRBV5-6; j_call: TRBJ1-1; cdr3_length: 15; clone_size: few; d_call: NA; cdr3_aa: CASSSPSGTNTEAFF; cdr3_nt: TGTGCCAGCAGCTCCCCTAGCGGGACGAACACTGAAGCTTTCTTT
v_call: TRBV6-5; j_call: TRBJ2-2; cdr3_length: 15; clone_size: NA; d_call: TRBD2; cdr3_aa: CASSLTSGVTGELFF; cdr3_nt: TGTGCCAGCAGTTTGACTAGCGGGGTTACCGGGGAGCTGTTTTTT
v_call: TRBV7-2; j_call: TRBJ1-1; cdr3_length: 15; clone_size: NA; d_call: NA; cdr3_aa: CASSLTGLGGTEAFF; cdr3_nt: TGTGCCAGCAGCTTGACAGGTTTAGGGGGCACTGAAGCTTTCTTT
v_call: TRBV2; j_call: TRBJ1-3; cdr3_length: 17; clone_size: NA; d_call: NA; cdr3_aa: CASSPIQGPTAGNTIYF; cdr3_nt: TGTGCCAGCAGCCCTATACAGGGCCCGACGGCGGGAAACACCATATATTTT
v_call: TRBV4-3; j_call: TRBJ2-7; cdr3_length: 14; clone_size: NA; d_call: TRBD1; cdr3_aa: CASRPTGDSNEQYF; cdr3_nt: TGCGCCAGCAGGCCGACAGGGGATAGTAACGAGCAGTACTTC
v_call: TRBV5-4; j_call: TRBJ2-1; cdr3_length: 14; clone_size: NA; d_call: TRBD1; cdr3_aa: CASSSDRGRDEQFF; cdr3_nt: TGTGCCAGCAGCAGCGACAGGGGGCGGGATGAGCAGTTCTTC
v_call: TRBV10-3; j_call: TRBJ2-1; cdr3_length: 17; clone_size: NA; d_call: TRBD2; cdr3_aa: CAISAKRGGSLIDEQFF; cdr3_nt: TGTGCCATCAGTGCGAAGCGGGGGGGCTCTTTAATCGATGAGCAGTTCTTC
v_call: TRBV30; j_call: TRBJ2-4; cdr3_length: 16; clone_size: NA; d_call: NA; cdr3_aa: CAWSFSQYLAKNIQYF; cdr3_nt: TGTGCCTGGAGTTTCTCACAATACCTAGCCAAAAACATTCAGTACTTC
v_call: TRBV12-5; j_call: TRBJ2-2; cdr3_length: 16; clone_size: NA; d_call: TRBD1; cdr3_aa: CASGNSGTGGTGELFF; cdr3_nt: TGTGCTAGTGGAAATTCCGGGACAGGGGGCACCGGGGAGCTGTTTTTT
v_call: TRBV7-2; j_call: TRBJ1-1; cdr3_length: 14; clone_size: few; d_call: NA; cdr3_aa: CASSPDRLNTEAFF; cdr3_nt: TGTGCCAGCAGCCCCGACAGGCTGAACACTGAAGCTTTCTTT
v_call: TRBV30; j_call: TRBJ2-5; cdr3_length: 15; clone_size: once; d_call: NA; cdr3_aa: CAWRAGQGPQETQYF; cdr3_nt: TGTGCCTGGAGGGCGGGGCAAGGCCCTCAAGAGACCCAGTACTTC
v_call: TRBV6-1; j_call: TRBJ2-2; cdr3_length: 14; clone_size: NA; d_call: NA; cdr3_aa: CASKPGSNTGELFF; cdr3_nt: TGTGCCAGCAAGCCGGGGTCGAACACCGGGGAGCTGTTTTTT
v_call: TRBV6-5; j_call: TRBJ2-7; cdr3_length: 15; clone_size: NA; d_call: NA; cdr3_aa: CASRDDRGASYEQYF; cdr3_nt: TGTGCCAGCAGGGATGATCGGGGGGCATCCTACGAGCAGTACTTC
v_call: TRBV2; j_call: TRBJ2-5; cdr3_length: 14; clone_size: NA; d_call: TRBD2; cdr3_aa: CATGWWTSRETQYF; cdr3_nt: TGTGCCACCGGATGGTGGACTAGCAGGGAGACCCAGTACTTC
v_call: TRBV5-6; j_call: TRBJ1-1; cdr3_length: 15; clone_size: few; d_call: NA; cdr3_aa: CASSLVQGMNTEAFF; cdr3_nt: TGTGCCAGCAGCTTGGTCCAGGGGATGAACACTGAAGCTTTCTTT
v_call: TRBV28; j_call: TRBJ1-1; cdr3_length: 14; clone_size: once; d_call: NA; cdr3_aa: CASTYRGANTEAFF; cdr3_nt: TGTGCCAGCACCTACCGCGGGGCAAACACTGAAGCTTTCTTT
v_call: TRBV27; j_call: TRBJ2-1; cdr3_length: 12; clone_size: NA; d_call: NA; cdr3_aa: CASSPNYNEQFF; cdr3_nt: TGTGCCAGCAGTCCTAACTACAATGAGCAGTTCTTC
v_call: TRBV5-4; j_call: TRBJ2-3; cdr3_length: 18; clone_size: NA; d_call: TRBD2; cdr3_aa: CASSLGGTSGRTTDTQYF; cdr3_nt: TGTGCCAGCAGCTTAGGTGGGACTAGCGGGCGAACCACAGATACGCAGTATTTT
v_call: TRBV27; j_call: TRBJ1-2; cdr3_length: 11; clone_size: NA; d_call: NA; cdr3_aa: CASRTAYGYTF; cdr3_nt: TGTGCCAGCAGAACAGCTTATGGCTACACCTTC
v_call: TRBV5-1; j_call: TRBJ2-7; cdr3_length: 13; clone_size: NA; d_call: NA; cdr3_aa: CASSLAGSYEQYF; cdr3_nt: TGCGCCAGCAGCTTGGCCGGGTCCTACGAGCAGTACTTC
v_call: TRBV7-9; j_call: TRBJ2-1; cdr3_length: 15; clone_size: NA; d_call: TRBD2; cdr3_aa: CASSSRLADYNEQFF; cdr3_nt: TGTGCCAGCAGCTCTAGACTAGCGGACTACAATGAGCAGTTCTTC
v_call: TRBV19; j_call: TRBJ2-5; cdr3_length: 15; clone_size: NA; d_call: TRBD1; cdr3_aa: CASSTRTGYQETQYF; cdr3_nt: TGTGCCAGTTCTACGAGGACAGGGTACCAAGAGACCCAGTACTTC
v_call: TRBV7-9; j_call: TRBJ1-1; cdr3_length: 15; clone_size: once; d_call: TRBD1; cdr3_aa: CASSFSAGGRTEAFF; cdr3_nt: TGTGCCAGCAGCTTTTCGGCAGGGGGAAGAACTGAAGCTTTCTTT
v_call: TRBV6-5; j_call: TRBJ2-7; cdr3_length: 13; clone_size: NA; d_call: TRBD1; cdr3_aa: CASSYGTGYEQYF; cdr3_nt: TGTGCCAGCAGTTACGGGACAGGGTACGAGCAGTACTTC
v_call: TRBV4-3; j_call: TRBJ1-3; cdr3_length: 17; clone_size: once; d_call: TRBD1; cdr3_aa: CASSQDRWTGTGNTIYF; cdr3_nt: TGCGCCAGCAGCCAAGATCGCTGGACAGGTACTGGAAACACCATATATTTT
v_call: TRBV5-6; j_call: TRBJ2-5; cdr3_length: 13; clone_size: NA; d_call: TRBD1; cdr3_aa: CASSGGQAETQYF; cdr3_nt: TGTGCCAGCAGCGGGGGACAGGCAGAGACCCAGTACTTC
v_call: TRBV7-9; j_call: TRBJ2-4; cdr3_length: 14; clone_size: NA; d_call: TRBD2; cdr3_aa: CASSAGRGGDIQYF; cdr3_nt: TGTGCCAGCAGCGCCGGGCGGGGGGGGGACATTCAGTACTTC
v_call: TRBV6-1; j_call: TRBJ2-7; cdr3_length: 12; clone_size: NA; d_call: NA; cdr3_aa: CASSERHPVRYF; cdr3_nt: TGTGCCAGCAGTGAACGACACCCAGTTCGGTACTTC
v_call: TRBV5-1; j_call: TRBJ2-1; cdr3_length: 13; clone_size: NA; d_call: TRBD1; cdr3_aa: CASSLDSQGDSFF; cdr3_nt: TGCGCCAGCAGCTTGGATTCTCAGGGGGATTCGTTCTTC
v_call: TRBV2; j_call: TRBJ1-1; cdr3_length: 13; clone_size: NA; d_call: TRBD1; cdr3_aa: CAGQGWMNTEAFF; cdr3_nt: TGTGCCGGACAGGGATGGATGAACACTGAAGCTTTCTTT